These 27 T cell receptor beta chains came from one sample sequenced in a study of cytomegalovirus exposure and HLA in healthy donors. Method: immunoSEQ multiplex PCR; TCRdb's copy keeps in-frame clones and lacks some. Here the sample spans under 400,000 clones, roughly 85% being singletons. Sequenced input: PBMCs. These TCRs come from a woman between 18 and 29 years old in good health and CMV-seronegative.

The gene calls are TRBV19 and TRBJ1-2; 8 bases are shared with TRBD1. Germline V lookup: CDR1 LNHDA, CDR2 SQIVND (reference sequence). The CDR3 loop spans 14 amino acids. The junction had 6 bases not matched to a gene; V was cut back by 5 bases and J by 4 bases. The CDR3 is CASSPQGAGYGYTF. CDR3 nucleotides: TGTGCCAGTAGTCCCCAGGGGGCCGGCTATGGCTACACCTTC.

The chain couples TRBV7-7 to TRBJ2-7, with 7 bases fitting TRBD2. The CDR3 is made up of 13 amino acids. The junction had 7 bases not matched to a gene; V was cut back by 5 bases and J by 6 bases. The germline V gene encodes CDR1 SSHAT and CDR2 FNYEAQ (reference sequence). The CDR3: CASSLGEGSEQYF. CDR3 bases: TGTGCCAGCAGCCTCGGGGAGGGATCCGAGCAGTACTTC. The full variable domain, rest sourced from reference TRBV7-7 and TRBJ2-7, is GAGVSQSPRYKVTKRGQDVTLRCDPISSHATLYWYQQALGQGPEFLTYFNYEAQPDKSGLPSDRFSAERPEGSISTLTIQRTEQRDSAMYRCASSLGEGSEQYFGPGTRLTVT.

The chain joins TRBV6-5 to TRBJ2-1; 8 nucleotides agree with TRBD1. Per the germline V gene, CDR1 is MNHEY and CDR2 is SVGAGI. The CDR3 has 16 amino acids. Trimming took 0 bases from V and 8 from J; bases not matched to a gene: 9. The chain's CDR3 is CASSYSIAGGLDEQFF. The CDR3 DNA sequence: TGTGCCAGCAGTTACTCGATTGCAGGGGGCTTAGATGAGCAGTTCTTC.

The J gene is TRBJ1-3, the V gene TRBV30, with 9 bases that match TRBD1. Germline CDR1 GTSNPN, CDR2 SVGIG (reference sequence). The CDR3 has 13 amino acids. V gave up 2 bases and J gave up 11 bases; unmatched junction bases: 7. This CDR3 is CAWSQDRGAAIYF. The DNA for the CDR3 is TGTGCCTGGAGTCAGGACAGGGGTGCCGCCATATATTTT.

V and J are TRBV2 and TRBJ2-7; a weak D match, TRBD1 (5 bases). V gave up 1 base and J gave up 2 bases, with 12 bases separating them. Germline V gene sequence: CDR1 SNHLY, CDR2 FYNNEI. This CDR3 has 15 amino acids. This chain's CDR3 is CASSEGGRVTYEQYF. Here the CDR3 DNA reads TGTGCCAGCAGTGAAGGGGGCAGGGTGACCTACGAGCAGTACTTC. Combining the CDR3 with reference TRBV2 and TRBJ2-7 gives the whole variable domain EPEVTQTPSHQVTQMGQEVILRCVPISNHLYFYWYRQILGQKVEFLVSFYNNEISEKSEIFDDQFSVERPDGSNFTLKIRSTKLEDSAMYFCASSEGGRVTYEQYFGPGTRLTVT.

The V and J genes are TRBV5-1 and TRBJ1-2, with TRBD1 as a possible D gene (5 bases). Trimming pared 0 bases from V and 0 bases from J, leaving 12 bases between. The CDR3 is 16 residues long. Per germline, CDR1 SGHRS and CDR2 YFSETQ. CDR3 residues: CASSLVTLTANYGYTF. The DNA for the CDR3 is TGCGCCAGCAGCTTGGTTACCCTGACAGCTAACTATGGCTACACCTTC.

The V call is TRBV19, the J call TRBJ1-5; no clear D. V lost 5 bases, J lost 2 bases, and 13 bases lay in between. The CDR3 runs 15 residues. CDR1 and CDR2 (germline): LNHDA, SQIVND (reference sequence). CDR3 amino acids: CASSSRGLGNQPQHF. The CDR3, as DNA: TGTGCCAGTAGTTCTCGGGGATTGGGCAATCAGCCCCAGCATTTT.

The chain joins TRBV28 to TRBJ2-2, with D possibly TRBD1 on 6 matching bases. The V and J ends lost 6 bases and 3 bases respectively, with 14 bases between them. CDR1 is MDHEN, CDR2 SYDVKM, per germline. The CDR3 has 15 residues. The CDR3 DNA follows: TGTGCCAGCAGCACACCCGCAGGGGACACCGGGGAGCTGTTTTTT. Its protein product is CASSTPAGDTGELFF.

The V gene is TRBV6-1, the J gene TRBJ2-7; 15 bases map to TRBD2. V was pared by 2 bases and J by 2 bases, with 13 bases of the junction left unmatched. Looked up from germline, CDR1 is MNHNS and CDR2 is SASEGT. The CDR3 is made up of 20 amino acids. The CDR3 DNA sequence: TGTGCCAGCAGTGAAAAGAGTTGGACTAGCGGGGGGGCGCCCCCCTACGAGCAGTACTTC. The encoded protein is CASSEKSWTSGGAPPYEQYF.

V gene TRBV4-1 combines with J gene TRBJ2-7; D remains ambiguous. Trimming took 1 base from V and 2 from J, leaving 6 bases between them. The CDR3 has 13 residues. CDR1 is MGHRA, CDR2 YSYEKL, per germline. CDR3 protein: CASSQVVTYEQYF. CDR3 DNA: TGCGCCAGCAGCCAAGTAGTTACCTACGAGCAGTACTTC.

This chain joins TRBV6-1 and TRBJ1-1; TRBD1 agrees at 8 bases. The V segment lost 6 bases and the J segment 2 bases; nucleotides outside the gene matches: 5. CDR3 size: 14 residues. Looked up from germline, CDR1 is MNHNS and CDR2 is SASEGT. The CDR3 loop is CASSRDRGNTEAFF. In DNA form, the CDR3 reads TGTGCCAGCAGCCGCGACAGGGGAAACACTGAAGCTTTCTTT.

The chain couples TRBV11-3 to TRBJ2-7; D is ambiguous. V lost 8 bases to trimming and J lost 4 bases, with 15 bases between them. CDR3 length: 13 residues. Germline lookup yields CDR1 SGHNT and CDR2 YENEEA. CDR3 bases: TGTGCCAGCGCCCTTACCCACAAATACGAGCAGTACTTC. This encodes CASALTHKYEQYF. The complete variable domain, with remaining parts taken from reference TRBV11-3 and TRBJ2-7, reads EAGVVQSPRYKIIEKKQPVAFWCNPISGHNTLYWYLQNLGQGPELLIRYENEEAVDDSQLPKDRFSAERLKGVDSTLKIQPAELGDSAVYLCASALTHKYEQYFGPGTRLTVT.

The chain employs TRBV18 and TRBJ2-1, with TRBD2 as a possible D gene (6 bases). The V gene's germline CDR1 is KGHSH and CDR2 LQKENI. V was clipped by 6 bases and J by 10 bases, with 16 bases between them. The CDR3 spans 13 residues. The CDR3 region is CASSSGGEEEQFF. CDR3 sequence (DNA): TGTGCCAGCTCGTCGGGTGGGGAGGAGGAGCAGTTCTTC.

J is TRBJ2-3 and V is TRBV5-1; TRBD2 might be the D (6 bases). The CDR3 is 14 residues long. V gave up 3 bases and J gave up 1 base, with 9 bases separating them. CDR1 and CDR2 from the germline V gene are SGHRS and YFSETQ. The CDR3 region has the DNA TGCGCCAGCAGCTGGGCGGGACGCACAGATACGCAGTATTTT. Residues: CASSWAGRTDTQYF.

The rearrangement joins TRBV28 to TRBJ2-7; TRBD1 matches at 8 bases. The V segment lost 4 bases and the J segment 2 bases; nucleotides outside the gene matches: 7. The CDR3 has 15 amino acids. The germline CDR1 and CDR2 sequences are MDHEN and SYDVKM. The CDR3 sequence: CASSSSGTGTYEQYF. The DNA of the CDR3 is TGTGCCAGCAGTTCTTCCGGGACAGGAACCTACGAGCAGTACTTC.

The chain has TRBV6-5 and TRBJ1-3; TRBD1 matches at 11 bases. V shed 8 bases, J shed 2 bases, and the junction held 2 bases outside the gene matches. The CDR3 contains 14 residues. Germline values: CDR1 MNHEY, CDR2 SVGAGI. The CDR3 sequence is CASWDRGTGNTIYF. The CDR3 region has the DNA TGTGCCAGCTGGGACAGGGGGACTGGAAACACCATATATTTT.

The rearrangement links TRBV30 to TRBJ1-2, with D hard to call. CDR1 and CDR2 from the germline V gene are GTSNPN and SVGIG (reference sequence). CDR3 length: 15 residues. The V and J ends lost 1 base and 7 bases respectively, with 19 bases between them. This chain's CDR3 is CAWSGSPRPAGGYTF. For the CDR3, the DNA is TGTGCCTGGAGTGGGTCACCTCGACCCGCGGGTGGCTACACCTTC.

The chain recombines TRBV4-1 with TRBJ1-1; D is unclear. The CDR3 is 14 residues long. Deletions cut 2 bases from V and 1 base from J, with 8 bases between. The germline gives CDR1 MGHRA, CDR2 YSYEKL. Here the CDR3 reads CASSQIGSNTEAFF. The CDR3 DNA reads TGCGCCAGCAGCCAAATTGGCTCGAACACTGAAGCTTTCTTT.

J is TRBJ1-3 and V is TRBV14; D is possibly TRBD1 (5 bases). Trimming took off 7 bases at V and 0 bases at J, with 10 bases between the two ends. The CDR3 loop spans 14 amino acids. Per germline, CDR1 SGHDN and CDR2 FVKESK. CDR3 bases: TGTGCCAGCACCGAGACAGCCTCTGGAAACACCATATATTTT. This sequence encodes CASTETASGNTIYF.

The J gene is TRBJ1-6, the V gene TRBV2, with 8 bases that match TRBD1. The CDR3 spans 11 residues. J lost 14 bases, V lost 5 bases, and 2 bases had no gene match. In germline, CDR1 is SNHLY, CDR2 FYNNEI. The CDR3 region has the DNA TGTGCCAGCAGTACGACAGGGGCCCTCCACTTT. Its translation is CASSTTGALHF.

The V and J genes are TRBV7-8 and TRBJ2-7; the D gene is possibly TRBD2 (5 bases). Germline CDR1 is SGHVS and CDR2 is FQNEAQ. The CDR3 is made up of 13 amino acids. The germline V and J ends were trimmed by 0 bases and 5 bases, with 8 bases remaining between them. The CDR3 nucleotides read TGTGCCAGCAGCTTAGCGTACGGGAACGAGCAGTACTTC. Translating it yields CASSLAYGNEQYF. Looking up the rest from reference TRBV7-8 and TRBJ2-7 gives the full variable domain: GAGVSQSPRYKVAKRGQDVALRCDPISGHVSLFWYQQALGQGPEFLTYFQNEAQLDKSGLPSDRFFAERPEGSVSTLKIQRTQQEDSAVYLCASSLAYGNEQYFGPGTRLTVT.

This clone was seen once. The chain is built from TRBV7-8 and TRBJ2-1; 10 bases agree with TRBD2. The V segment lost 1 base and the J segment 10 bases; nucleotides outside the gene matches: 10. CDR3 length: 16 residues. Per the germline V gene, CDR1 is SGHVS and CDR2 is FQNEAQ. CDR3 sequence: CASSLDVAGGKREQFF. The CDR3 DNA sequence: TGTGCCAGCAGCTTAGATGTAGCGGGGGGAAAACGGGAGCAGTTCTTC. The entire variable domain, with the rest obtained from reference TRBV7-8 and TRBJ2-1, is as follows: GAGVSQSPRYKVAKRGQDVALRCDPISGHVSLFWYQQALGQGPEFLTYFQNEAQLDKSGLPSDRFFAERPEGSVSTLKIQRTQQEDSAVYLCASSLDVAGGKREQFFGPGTRLTVL.

The V call is TRBV7-8, the J call TRBJ1-5; no clear D. This CDR3 is built from 16 residues. V dropped 1 base and J dropped 0 bases, with 10 bases sitting between them. Germline assignment: CDR1 SGHVS and CDR2 FQNEAQ. The CDR3 loop reads CASSLVRDYSNQPQHF. CDR3 nucleotide sequence: TGTGCCAGCAGCTTAGTGCGGGATTATAGCAATCAGCCCCAGCATTTT.

This chain connects TRBV9 to TRBJ2-5; 7 nucleotides align to TRBD2. The trim removed 2 bases at V and 1 base at J, leaving 5 bases unmatched. CDR1 and CDR2 from the germline V gene are SGDLS and YYNGEE. This CDR3 comprises 15 residues. For the CDR3, the DNA is TGTGCCAGCAGCGTCGGGGAGGGGACCCAAGAGACCCAGTACTTC. The encoded protein is CASSVGEGTQETQYF.

The chain employs TRBV28 and TRBJ1-2, with unresolved D. V was trimmed by 4 bases and J by 7 bases, leaving 13 bases between them. The CDR3 has 13 residues. Germline V gene sequence: CDR1 MDHEN, CDR2 SYDVKM. The CDR3 reads CASSSSTGGGYTF. CDR3 DNA: TGTGCCAGCAGTTCGTCCACCGGAGGTGGCTACACCTTC.

This clone showed up just a few times. The J gene is TRBJ1-2, the V gene TRBV10-1; D perhaps matches TRBD1 (6 bases). V lost 4 bases and J lost 2, with 8 bases in between. The CDR3 has 13 amino acids. Germline values: CDR1 WNHNN, CDR2 SYGVQD (reference sequence). CDR3 nucleotide sequence: TGCGCCAGCAGTGTTGGACAGAACTATGGCTACACCTTC. It encodes CASSVGQNYGYTF.

This chain joins TRBV19 and TRBJ2-1, with TRBD2 identical over 7 bases. Germline V gene sequence: CDR1 LNHDA, CDR2 SQIVND (reference sequence). This CDR3 has 18 residues. V lost 2 bases, J lost 7 bases, and 17 bases stayed unmatched. The CDR3: CASSIRGVSGRAENEQFF. Written as DNA, the CDR3 is TGTGCCAGTAGTATACGTGGGGTTAGTGGGAGGGCCGAGAATGAGCAGTTCTTC.